Listed below are T cell receptor beta chains from one sample, sequenced in a study of blood T cells in healthy people across ages. TCRdb reprocessed the 5' RACE reads with MiXCR, giving one entry per CDR3 protein. The table shows roughly 2 million distinct CDR3 sequences, with about 50% occurring only once. The sample consisted of blood. The receptors come from a woman between 40 and 55 years old in good health. Each CDR3 is given with its conserved first and last residue. A D gene is named only where the DNA matches it firmly. Clone sizes are given selectively: once, few, many, or a class where the clone is expanded.

v_call: TRBV6-5
clone_size: once
d_call: TRBD1
j_call: TRBJ2-6
cdr3_nt: TGTGCCGGCAGTTTGGACAGGGGGCGGGTAGCATCTGGGGCCAACGTCCTGACTTTC
cdr3_aa: CAGSLDRGRVASGANVLTF

v_call: TRBV7-6
clone_size: .
d_call: TRBD2
j_call: TRBJ2-3
cdr3_nt: TGTGCCAGCAGCTTAGATGGCAGCGGGGGATCAGATACGCAGTATTTT
cdr3_aa: CASSLDGSGGSDTQYF

v_call: TRBV9
clone_size: .
d_call: .
j_call: TRBJ2-5
cdr3_nt: TGTGCCAGCAGCGTAGGGCAGGGGAGCGAGACCCAGTACTTC
cdr3_aa: CASSVGQGSETQYF

v_call: TRBV7-2
clone_size: .
d_call: .
j_call: TRBJ2-7
cdr3_nt: TGTGCCAGCAGCGGGCGGGACAAAGCCTACGAGCAGTACTTC
cdr3_aa: CASSGRDKAYEQYF

v_call: TRBV20-1
clone_size: few
d_call: .
j_call: TRBJ2-3
cdr3_nt: TGCAGTGCTATTCCGACCGATACGCAGTATTTT
cdr3_aa: CSAIPTDTQYF

v_call: TRBV4-3
clone_size: .
d_call: TRBD2
j_call: TRBJ2-3
cdr3_nt: TGCGCCAGCAGCCAAGGAGTTGAGCGGGGGGGCCTTTTTGCAGATACGCAGTATTTT
cdr3_aa: CASSQGVERGGLFADTQYF

v_call: TRBV27
clone_size: .
d_call: .
j_call: TRBJ2-7
cdr3_nt: TGTGCCAGCAGTTTTACCGGGACAACCCACGAGCAGTACTTC
cdr3_aa: CASSFTGTTHEQYF

v_call: TRBV3-1
clone_size: .
d_call: TRBD1
j_call: TRBJ2-5
cdr3_nt: TGTGCCAGCAGCCAACCCTACAGGGGCCAAGAGACCCAGTACTTC
cdr3_aa: CASSQPYRGQETQYF

v_call: TRBV27
clone_size: few
d_call: TRBD2
j_call: TRBJ2-3
cdr3_nt: TGTGCCACCAACCAGGGACTAGCGGACACAGATACGCAGTATTTT
cdr3_aa: CATNQGLADTDTQYF

v_call: TRBV15
clone_size: .
d_call: .
j_call: TRBJ1-5
cdr3_nt: TGTGCCACCAGCAGCGGGACGGCCCAGAATCAGCCCCAGCATTTT
cdr3_aa: CATSSGTAQNQPQHF

v_call: TRBV20-1
clone_size: .
d_call: .
j_call: TRBJ1-2
cdr3_nt: TGCAGTGCTGGGGCGGGCCTGGGCTATGGCTACACCTTC
cdr3_aa: CSAGAGLGYGYTF

v_call: TRBV20-1
clone_size: .
d_call: .
j_call: TRBJ2-5
cdr3_nt: TGCAGTGCTTCTCGCCCTGAGGAGACCCAGTACTTC
cdr3_aa: CSASRPEETQYF

v_call: TRBV12-3/TRBV12-4
clone_size: .
d_call: TRBD2
j_call: TRBJ2-1
cdr3_nt: TGTGCCAGCAATCTAGCGGGGTATGAGCAGTTCTTC
cdr3_aa: CASNLAGYEQFF

v_call: TRBV20-1
clone_size: .
d_call: .
j_call: TRBJ1-1
cdr3_nt: TGCAGTGCTAGAGACCCTAATCTTCACCAGGGTGGTACTGAAGCTTTCTTT
cdr3_aa: CSARDPNLHQGGTEAFF

v_call: TRBV7-2
clone_size: .
d_call: TRBD2
j_call: TRBJ2-2
cdr3_nt: TGTGCCAGCAGCTTATTTAGGCGGGGGGCCAGGACCGGGGAGCTGTTTTTT
cdr3_aa: CASSLFRRGARTGELFF

v_call: TRBV7-2
clone_size: once
d_call: TRBD2
j_call: TRBJ2-5
cdr3_nt: TGTGCCAGCAGCTTGTTAGCGGGGGGCGATTTTGAGACCCGGTACTTC
cdr3_aa: CASSLLAGGDFETRYF

v_call: TRBV20-1
clone_size: once
d_call: .
j_call: TRBJ2-1
cdr3_nt: TGCAGTGTAGGCTTTCACAATGAGCAGTTCTTC
cdr3_aa: CSVGFHNEQFF

v_call: TRBV5-1
clone_size: .
d_call: .
j_call: TRBJ2-5
cdr3_nt: TGCGCCAGCAGCTTGGGAGGTTCCTACAAGCAGTACTTC
cdr3_aa: CASSLGGSYKQYF

v_call: TRBV9
clone_size: .
d_call: TRBD1
j_call: TRBJ2-7
cdr3_nt: TGTGCCAGCAGCGTAGGCCGGACAGGATCCTACGAGCAGTACTTC
cdr3_aa: CASSVGRTGSYEQYF

v_call: TRBV5-1
clone_size: .
d_call: .
j_call: TRBJ1-2
cdr3_nt: TGCGCCAGCAGCTTGGAGGTCTTCGGGGGATCAGACGGCTACACCTTC
cdr3_aa: CASSLEVFGGSDGYTF

v_call: TRBV7-2
clone_size: .
d_call: TRBD2
j_call: TRBJ2-7
cdr3_nt: TGTGCCAGCAGCTCCGTGCCGGGACCAGCGGGGGTTGAGCAGTACTTC
cdr3_aa: CASSSVPGPAGVEQYF

v_call: TRBV5-1
clone_size: few
d_call: .
j_call: TRBJ2-7
cdr3_nt: TGCGCCAGCAGCTTGTTCGACAGAAACGAGCAGTACTTC
cdr3_aa: CASSLFDRNEQYF

v_call: TRBV4-1
clone_size: .
d_call: .
j_call: TRBJ2-7
cdr3_nt: TGCGCCAGCAGCCAAGGGGTGGGTGTCGAGCAGTACTTC
cdr3_aa: CASSQGVGVEQYF

v_call: TRBV5-1
clone_size: once
d_call: TRBD1
j_call: TRBJ1-4
cdr3_nt: TGCGCCAGCAGCTTCCGGGACAGCGTAGGGACAGAAAAACTGTTTTTT
cdr3_aa: CASSFRDSVGTEKLFF

v_call: TRBV6-5
clone_size: .
d_call: TRBD1
j_call: TRBJ1-1
cdr3_nt: TGTGCCAGCAGTTACTCGAGGACAGGGGCCACTGAAGCTTTCTTT
cdr3_aa: CASSYSRTGATEAFF

v_call: TRBV29-1
clone_size: few
d_call: TRBD1
j_call: TRBJ2-5
cdr3_nt: TGCAGCGTCCTGGGACAGGGGGCGCGAGAGACCCAGTACTTC
cdr3_aa: CSVLGQGARETQYF

v_call: TRBV29-1
clone_size: .
d_call: .
j_call: TRBJ2-3
cdr3_nt: TGCAGCGTAAGACAGGATACGCAGTATTTT
cdr3_aa: CSVRQDTQYF

v_call: TRBV29-1
clone_size: .
d_call: TRBD2
j_call: TRBJ2-1
cdr3_nt: TGCAGCGTTGGGGCCCCGCCTAGCGGGGGGTACAATGAGCAGTTCTTC
cdr3_aa: CSVGAPPSGGYNEQFF

v_call: TRBV12-3/TRBV12-4
clone_size: few
d_call: TRBD1
j_call: TRBJ2-2
cdr3_nt: TGTGCCAGCAGTCTCAGGGGGTCCGGGGAGCTGTTTTTT
cdr3_aa: CASSLRGSGELFF

v_call: TRBV20-1
clone_size: .
d_call: TRBD1
j_call: TRBJ1-2
cdr3_nt: TGCAGTGCTAGAGATGGCCAGGGGGCGATCAGATCGCATGGCTACACCTTC
cdr3_aa: CSARDGQGAIRSHGYTF

v_call: TRBV15
clone_size: few
d_call: .
j_call: TRBJ1-6
cdr3_nt: TGTGCCACCAGCAGGGCTCGAGCGGGACCGGGTTCACCCCTCCACTTT
cdr3_aa: CATSRARAGPGSPLHF

v_call: TRBV7-9
clone_size: many
d_call: TRBD2
j_call: TRBJ2-1
cdr3_nt: TGTGCCAGCAGCCCAAGCGGGGGGGCCGGTAATGAGCAGTTCTTC
cdr3_aa: CASSPSGGAGNEQFF

v_call: TRBV9
clone_size: .
d_call: .
j_call: TRBJ2-1
cdr3_nt: TGTGCCAGCAGCGTTGAGATCCTATCCTACAATGAGCAGTTCTTC
cdr3_aa: CASSVEILSYNEQFF

v_call: TRBV6-1
clone_size: few
d_call: .
j_call: TRBJ2-7
cdr3_nt: TGTGCCAGCAGTGAATTGGCAGAGGAGCAGTACTTC
cdr3_aa: CASSELAEEQYF

v_call: TRBV4-3
clone_size: .
d_call: TRBD2
j_call: TRBJ2-3
cdr3_nt: TGCGCCAGCAGCCAACACCGCCCTCGCGGGGGAGAGACAGATACGCAGTATTTT
cdr3_aa: CASSQHRPRGGETDTQYF

v_call: TRBV2
clone_size: .
d_call: .
j_call: TRBJ1-4
cdr3_nt: TGTGCCAGCAGTGAACCCGGCCAGGGGAGAGGAAAACTGTTTTTT
cdr3_aa: CASSEPGQGRGKLFF

v_call: TRBV5-1
clone_size: few
d_call: TRBD1
j_call: TRBJ1-2
cdr3_nt: TGCGCCAGCAGCCCCACAGGGGCCTTCGTCTCGGGCTACACCTTC
cdr3_aa: CASSPTGAFVSGYTF

v_call: TRBV9
clone_size: few
d_call: TRBD1
j_call: TRBJ2-5
cdr3_nt: TGTGCCAGCAGCGCCGGGACAGGGGTCCTAGAGACCCAGTACTTC
cdr3_aa: CASSAGTGVLETQYF

v_call: TRBV9
clone_size: .
d_call: TRBD1
j_call: TRBJ1-6
cdr3_nt: TGTGCCAGCAGCGACGCACAGGGGGTCGGATATAATTCACCCCTCCACTTT
cdr3_aa: CASSDAQGVGYNSPLHF

v_call: TRBV6-2/TRBV6-3
clone_size: .
d_call: .
j_call: TRBJ2-3
cdr3_nt: TGTGCCAGCAGTTACTCGGAAGCATATACGCAGTATTTT
cdr3_aa: CASSYSEAYTQYF

v_call: TRBV20-1
clone_size: .
d_call: TRBD2
j_call: TRBJ2-7
cdr3_nt: TGCAGTGCTGTAAGGAGCGGGGGGATATCCTACGAGCAGTACTTC
cdr3_aa: CSAVRSGGISYEQYF

v_call: TRBV21-1
clone_size: .
d_call: .
j_call: TRBJ2-5
cdr3_nt: TGTGCCAGCAGCAAAGTGTCCTCTGAACAAGAGACCCAGTACTTC
cdr3_aa: CASSKVSSEQETQYF

v_call: TRBV7-2
clone_size: .
d_call: TRBD2
j_call: TRBJ2-6
cdr3_nt: TGTGCCAGCAGCTTAGCGTTCCTAGCGGGGGCTGGGGCCAACGTCCTGACTTTC
cdr3_aa: CASSLAFLAGAGANVLTF

v_call: TRBV12-3/TRBV12-4
clone_size: .
d_call: .
j_call: TRBJ2-7
cdr3_nt: TGTGCCAGCAGTTTTGGGGGGCGCGGGAACGAGCAGTACTTC
cdr3_aa: CASSFGGRGNEQYF

v_call: TRBV18
clone_size: .
d_call: .
j_call: TRBJ2-5
cdr3_nt: TGTGCCAGCTCACCGGGGGACGTCGGGGAGACCCAGTACTTC
cdr3_aa: CASSPGDVGETQYF

v_call: TRBV5-6
clone_size: .
d_call: .
j_call: TRBJ2-1
cdr3_nt: TGTGCCAGCAGCGCCGGGGCCTACAATGAGCAGTTCTTC
cdr3_aa: CASSAGAYNEQFF